The 23 T cell receptor beta chains listed next were all sequenced from one sample in a study of blood T cell repertoires in COVID-19. Profiled with immunoSEQ multiplex PCR; TCRdb holds only in-frame clones, not every one. The table has more than 150,000 clones, approximately 91% seen once. Sequences were obtained from peripheral blood. These receptors came from a woman between 70 and 85 years old with acute or convalescent COVID-19.

The V and J genes are TRBV28 and TRBJ1-2; 7 bases match TRBD1. Trimming at V came to 8 bases and at J to 6 bases, leaving 6 bases not matched to a gene. The CDR3 consists of 12 residues. In germline, CDR1 is MDHEN, CDR2 SYDVKM. Here the CDR3 DNA reads TGTGCCAGCGTAGGGGGCGGGAATGGCTACACCTTC. Amino acid sequence: CASVGGGNGYTF.

The chain carries TRBV19 and TRBJ1-1; 8 bases are a match to TRBD1. The junction had 13 bases not matched to a gene; V was cut back by 6 bases and J by 4 bases. CDR1 is LNHDA and CDR2 is SQIVND in the germline V gene (reference sequence). The CDR3 is made up of 16 amino acids. CDR3 DNA sequence: TGTGCCAGTAGCTTGGACAGGGCGATCAGGGGCACTGAAGCTTTCTTT. This codes for CASSLDRAIRGTEAFF.

The CDR3 nucleotides read TGTGCCAGCAGTTACAGCACCCTAGGACAGCGCTACTCCTACGAGCAGTACTTC. This gives the protein CASSYSTLGQRYSYEQYF. J is TRBJ2-7 and V is TRBV6-2 or TRBV6-3, with D possibly TRBD1 on 6 matching bases. Germline values: CDR1 MNHEY, CDR2 SVGEGT. With 2 bases removed from V and 0 bases from J, the gap between germline ends came to 20 bases. CDR3 length: 18 residues.

The V and J genes are TRBV7-9 and TRBJ1-2, with TRBD1 matching over 7 bases. Germline V lookup: CDR1 SEHNR, CDR2 FQNEAQ (reference sequence). J was trimmed by 4 bases and V by 5 bases; bases with no gene match: 7. The CDR3 is 14 amino acids. The CDR3 reads CASSIRQGSYGYTF. CDR3 DNA: TGTGCCAGCAGCATACGACAGGGATCCTATGGCTACACCTTC.

J is TRBJ2-4 and V is TRBV11-2; 16 bases fit TRBD2. This CDR3 region has 16 residues. Germline trimming cut 0 bases from V and 16 bases from J; bases unmatched to any gene: 9. CDR1 is SGHAT, CDR2 FQNNGV, per germline. Here the CDR3 reads CASSLDHYGTSGGVYF. CDR3 nucleotides: TGTGCCAGCAGCTTAGATCATTATGGGACTAGCGGGGGGGTTTACTTC.

The genes are TRBV28 and TRBJ1-4, with TRBD1 as a possible D gene (5 bases). CDR1 and CDR2 (germline): MDHEN, SYDVKM. Between the trimmed V and J ends, which lost 6 bases and 4 bases, there was a span of 12 bases. The CDR3 is made up of 14 amino acids. CDR3 region: CASSLGGNNEKLFF. The CDR3 DNA follows: TGTGCCAGCAGCCTTGGGGGGAATAATGAAAAACTGTTTTTT.

This sequence joins TRBV7-3 and TRBJ2-3, with TRBD2 matching over 9 bases. The CDR3 sequence is 15 residues long. Germline V lookup: CDR1 SGHTA, CDR2 FQGTGA. Trimming took 4 bases from V and 2 from J; bases not matched to a gene: 4. CDR3 nucleotides: TGTGCCAGCAGCTCTAGCGGGGCGATCACAGATACGCAGTATTTT. Protein sequence: CASSSSGAITDTQYF. Full variable domain (rest looked up from reference TRBV7-3 and TRBJ2-3): GAGVSQTPSNKVTEKGKYVELRCDPISGHTALYWYRQSLGQGPEFLIYFQGTGAADDSGLPNDRFFAVRPEGSVSTLKIQRTERGDSAVYLCASSSSGAITDTQYFGPGTRLTVL.

The rearrangement joins TRBV4-3 to TRBJ2-7; D ambiguous. The germline V gene has CDR1 LGHNA and CDR2 YSLEER. The CDR3 extends over 13 amino acids. Trimming removed 3 bases from V and 0 bases from J, with 6 bases in between. CDR3: CASSHTDSYEQYF. The CDR3 nucleotides are TGCGCCAGCAGCCACACAGACTCCTACGAGCAGTACTTC.

The V and J genes are TRBV7-9 and TRBJ2-3; perhaps TRBD1 as D (6 bases). Per germline, CDR1 SEHNR and CDR2 FQNEAQ (reference sequence). With 5 bases removed from V and 4 bases from J, the gap between germline ends came to 13 bases. The CDR3 consists of 14 residues. The CDR3 DNA sequence: TGTGCCAGCAGCCTTCGGGCAGGGGCAGATACGCAGTATTTT. Amino acids: CASSLRAGADTQYF.

The V and J genes are TRBV27 and TRBJ1-1, with 9 positions matching TRBD1. The CDR3 covers 16 residues. V gave up 4 bases and J gave up 1 base; unmatched junction bases: 7. CDR1 MNHEY and CDR2 SMNVEV come from the germline V gene (reference sequence). DNA for the CDR3: TGTGCCAGCAGTTCTCACAGGGGGCTTCGGAACACTGAAGCTTTCTTT. Translated, it gives CASSSHRGLRNTEAFF.

The chain has TRBV28 and TRBJ2-7, with no clear D. The CDR3 covers 15 residues. CDR1 and CDR2 from the germline V gene are MDHEN and SYDVKM. Trimming took off 8 bases at V and 4 bases at J, with 21 bases between the two ends. Written as DNA, the CDR3 is TGTGCCAGCGGCCCGCCCGGAGTCCCGTGGTACGAGCAGTACGTC. Encoded protein: CASGPPGVPWYEQYV.

The V gene is TRBV24-1, the J gene TRBJ2-2, with TRBD1 identical over 9 bases. Germline assignment: CDR1 KGHDR and CDR2 SFDVKD. V shed 4 bases and J 2 bases; nucleotides not matched to a gene: 10. The CDR3 covers 18 residues. The CDR3 DNA reads as TGTGCCACCAGTGAATCTAAACCGGGACAGGGCAACACCGGGGAGCTGTTTTTT. Translation: CATSESKPGQGNTGELFF.

J is TRBJ1-4 and V is TRBV5-1; tentative D call: TRBD1 (6 bases). Looked up from germline, CDR1 is SGHRS and CDR2 is YFSETQ. The CDR3 length is 15 residues. V was pared by 4 bases and J by 2 bases, with 12 bases between. CDR3 region: CASSHKDSTNEKLFF. The DNA of the CDR3 is TGCGCCAGCAGCCACAAGGACAGCACTAATGAAAAACTGTTTTTT.

In its sample, this clone was seen once. CDR3: CATSRDSPGSGYTF. Written as DNA, the CDR3 is TGTGCCACCAGCAGAGATTCCCCGGGATCTGGCTACACCTTC. This chain uses TRBV15 with TRBJ1-2; D not resolved. Trimming shortened V by 0 bases and J by 7 bases, and 12 bases separated the two germline ends. The germline gives CDR1 LNHNV, CDR2 YYDKDF (reference sequence). The CDR3 has 14 residues.

Remarks on this clone: Additional DNA sequences in this sample encode the identical CDR3. The chain carries TRBV18 and TRBJ1-3, with a tentative D call TRBD1 (6 bases). Germline V gene lookup returns CDR1 KGHSH and CDR2 LQKENI. V was cut by 2 bases and J by 0 bases, with 8 bases left in between. The CDR3 length is 15 residues. CDR3 sequence: CASSPDRSSGNTIYF. The CDR3 DNA reads as TGTGCCAGCTCACCAGACAGGAGCTCTGGAAACACCATATATTTT. Combining the CDR3 with reference TRBV18 and TRBJ1-3 gives the whole variable domain NAGVMQNPRHLVRRRGQEARLRCSPMKGHSHVYWYRQLPEEGLKFMVYLQKENIIDESGMPKERFSAEFPKEGPSILRIQQVVRGDSAAYFCASSPDRSSGNTIYFGEGSWLTVV.

This clone came up a few times. The genes are TRBV6-6 and TRBJ2-7, with a possible D match to TRBD1 (6 bases). V was trimmed by 6 bases and J by 4 bases, leaving 19 bases between them. CDR1 MNHNY and CDR2 SVGAGI come from the germline V gene (reference sequence). This CDR3 has 15 residues. This CDR3 reads CASSRPTGNKYEQYF. The CDR3 nucleotides read TGTGCCAGCAGCCGACCTACAGGGAATAAGTACGAGCAGTACTTC.

The chain uses TRBV9 and TRBJ1-2, with D unclear. This CDR3 has 15 residues. V was shortened by 0 bases and J by 4 bases, with 13 bases between the two germline ends. Germline CDR1 and CDR2: SGDLS and YYNGEE. The CDR3 reads CASSVGGSTVYGYTF. In DNA, the CDR3 is TGTGCCAGCAGCGTAGGAGGCTCTACTGTCTATGGCTACACCTTC. Based on the CDR3 plus reference TRBV9 and TRBJ1-2, the full variable domain is DSGVTQTPKHLITATGQRVTLRCSPRSGDLSVYWYQQSLDQGLQFLIQYYNGEERAKGNILERFSAQQFPDLHSELNLSSLELGDSALYFCASSVGGSTVYGYTFGSGTRLTVV.

The CDR3 loop is CASSLGLGGYNEQFF. The CDR3 nucleotides are TGTGCCAGCAGCTTAGGCCTGGGGGGGTACAATGAGCAGTTCTTC. The chain is built from TRBV13 and TRBJ2-1, with 7 bases matching TRBD2. CDR3 length: 15 amino acids. V shed 0 bases, J shed 4 bases, and the junction held 3 bases outside the gene matches. Germline-derived CDR1 and CDR2 are PRHDT and FYEKMQ (reference sequence).

The chain carries TRBV15 and TRBJ2-5, with D perhaps TRBD2 (6 bases). The V gene lost 3 bases and the J gene lost 2 bases, with 10 bases spanning the gap. The CDR3 is made up of 14 amino acids. Germline CDR1 is LNHNV and CDR2 is YYDKDF (reference sequence). In nucleotides, the CDR3 is TGTGCCACCAGCAGCCGGGACTTGCAAGAGACCCAGTACTTC. It encodes CATSSRDLQETQYF.

The chain uses TRBV6-5 and TRBJ1-3; D might be TRBD1 (5 bases). This CDR3 contains 14 residues. Per the germline V gene, CDR1 is MNHEY and CDR2 is SVGAGI. Trimming left V 10 bases short and J 2 bases short, with 15 bases between. The CDR3 DNA is TGTGCCACCAAGTGGGGCGAGGCTGGAAACACCATATATTTT. Its translation: CATKWGEAGNTIYF.

This rearrangement joins TRBV6-2 or TRBV6-3 to TRBJ1-1; no reliable D call. Germline V CDR1 and CDR2: MNHEY, SVGEGT. The length of the CDR3 is 14 residues. V lost 6 bases and J 1 base, leaving 12 bases between the germline ends. The DNA for the CDR3 is TGTGCCAGCAGCATACAGATTTCGAACACTGAAGCTTTCTTT. The encoded protein is CASSIQISNTEAFF.

The chain is built from TRBV7-9 and TRBJ1-6, with a weak D call TRBD1 (6 bases). The CDR3 extends over 15 amino acids. Germline-derived CDR1 and CDR2 are SEHNR and FQNEAQ (reference sequence). Trimming shortened V by 5 bases and J by 4 bases, and 12 bases separated the two germline ends. The DNA for the CDR3 is TGTGCCAGCAGCCCCCCCCAGGGGTATAATTCACCCCTCCACTTT. Translating gives CASSPPQGYNSPLHF.

About this clone itself: One junction end disagrees with the germline gene, perhaps due to a read error. This CDR3 is CASSQEKHRPTF. CDR3 sequence (DNA): TGTGCCAGCAGCCAAGAAAAGCACAGGCCGACGTTT. The chain carries TRBV3-1 (or the pseudogene TRBV3-2) and TRBJ1-5; TRBD1 is a possible D gene (5 bases). The CDR3 consists of 12 residues. CDR1 is LGHDT, CDR2 YNNKEL, per germline (reference sequence).